Listed below are T cell receptor beta chains from one sample, sequenced in a study of blood T cell repertoires in COVID-19. TCRdb's table, derived via immunoSEQ multiplex PCR, lists solely in-frame clones and lacks some. Counted here are fewer than 500,000 clones, around 89% occurring once; the ten biggest clones make up around 0.95%. The sample taken for sequencing was PBMCs or T cells enriched from blood (not recorded which). All receptors derive from a woman in her 30s with acute COVID-19. Both conserved end residues are part of each CDR3. The D gene is left open where the match is weak. Some rows have no size entry. The others give once, few or many, or a class for an expanded clone.

size: NA
V: TRBV6-5
D: NA
J: TRBJ1-2
DNA: TGTGCCAGCAGTTACTCCAAGGCGGGAAGTTCCTATGGCTACACCTTC
CDR3: CASSYSKAGSSYGYTF

size: NA
V: TRBV12-2
D: NA
J: TRBJ2-3
DNA: TGTGCAAGTCGCTTAAGGGTGGGCAGGGTAGCCCCAGATACGCAGTATTTT
CDR3: CASRLRVGRVAPDTQYF

size: NA
V: TRBV19
D: TRBD1
J: TRBJ1-5
DNA: TGTGCCAGTAGTATCCGGGCAGGGGGCTCCAATCAGCCCCAGCATTTT
CDR3: CASSIRAGGSNQPQHF

size: once
V: TRBV19
D: TRBD1
J: TRBJ2-7
DNA: TGTGCCAGTAGTATATCCGGGACAGGGTCCTACGAGCAGTACTTC
CDR3: CASSISGTGSYEQYF

size: NA
V: TRBV5-1
D: NA
J: TRBJ2-5
DNA: TGCGCCAGCAGCTTGGCTCTTGTTGGCGGACAAGAGACCCAGTACTTC
CDR3: CASSLALVGGQETQYF

size: NA
V: TRBV6-5
D: TRBD1
J: TRBJ2-7
DNA: TGTGCCAGCAGAAATGACAGGGCCCACTACGAGCAGTACTTC
CDR3: CASRNDRAHYEQYF

size: few
V: TRBV9
D: NA
J: TRBJ1-4
DNA: TGTGCCAGCACCACAGGTTTAACTAATGAAAAACTGTTTTTT
CDR3: CASTTGLTNEKLFF

size: NA
V: TRBV3-1/TRBV3-2
D: NA
J: TRBJ1-3
DNA: TGTGCCACCTCAGACCGTGACTTCTCTGGAAACACCATATATTTT
CDR3: CATSDRDFSGNTIYF

size: NA
V: TRBV5-1
D: TRBD1
J: TRBJ1-1
DNA: TGCGCCAGCAGCCTGGACAGGGTGGGCACTGAAGCTTTCTTT
CDR3: CASSLDRVGTEAFF

size: NA
V: TRBV6-4
D: TRBD1
J: TRBJ1-2
DNA: TGTGCCAGCAGTGAGGGGACAGGGAGGTCGGGAGGCTACACCTTC
CDR3: CASSEGTGRSGGYTF

size: NA
V: TRBV19
D: TRBD1
J: TRBJ2-1
DNA: TGTGCCAGTAACTACAGGGGGAAGAATGAGCAGTTCTTC
CDR3: CASNYRGKNEQFF

size: NA
V: TRBV5-1
D: NA
J: TRBJ2-1
DNA: TGCGCCAGCAGCTTGTTAAATGAGCAGTTCTTC
CDR3: CASSLLNEQFF

size: few
V: TRBV5-4
D: TRBD1
J: TRBJ1-2
DNA: TGTGCCAGCAGCTTGGAAGGGGGCCCTCTTTCCACCTTC
CDR3: CASSLEGGPLSTF

size: NA
V: TRBV19
D: TRBD2
J: TRBJ2-7
DNA: TGTGCCAGTAGTATAGTGTGGACTAGCGGGGGGGCCTACGAGCAGTACTTC
CDR3: CASSIVWTSGGAYEQYF

size: NA
V: TRBV18
D: TRBD1
J: TRBJ1-5
DNA: TGTGCCAGCTCGTACGGACAGGGTGACAATCAGCCCCAGCATTTT
CDR3: CASSYGQGDNQPQHF

size: NA
V: TRBV12-5
D: NA
J: TRBJ2-2
DNA: TGTGCTAGTGGTTTGTCTTTATTGCGGCAACCGAACACCGGGGAGCTGTTTTTT
CDR3: CASGLSLLRQPNTGELFF

size: NA
V: TRBV25-1
D: NA
J: TRBJ1-3
DNA: TGTGCCACGTCCCAGGGATCTGGAAACACCATATATTTT
CDR3: CATSQGSGNTIYF

size: NA
V: TRBV6-5
D: TRBD1
J: TRBJ2-2
DNA: TGTGCCAGCAGTTGGGACAGGGGAATACCCACCGGGGAGCTGTTTTTT
CDR3: CASSWDRGIPTGELFF

size: NA
V: TRBV5-1
D: NA
J: TRBJ1-2
DNA: TGCGCCAGCAGCACAGTCTCATTGAACAAGGATGGCTACACCTTC
CDR3: CASSTVSLNKDGYTF

size: NA
V: TRBV10-2
D: NA
J: TRBJ1-2
DNA: TGCGCCAGCGGTTCCCCGACTAACTGGGCTAACTATGGCTACACCTTC
CDR3: CASGSPTNWANYGYTF

size: NA
V: TRBV10-3
D: TRBD1
J: TRBJ1-6
DNA: TGTGCCAGCCTCGGGGACAGGGGTTATAATTCACCCCTCCACTTT
CDR3: CASLGDRGYNSPLHF

size: NA
V: TRBV7-6
D: TRBD1
J: TRBJ2-2
DNA: TGTGCCAGCAGCTTAGACTACAGGGGGCTGAACACCGGGGAGCTGTTTTTT
CDR3: CASSLDYRGLNTGELFF

size: NA
V: TRBV5-1
D: TRBD1
J: TRBJ1-2
DNA: TGCGCCAGCAGTTTCCATCGATTGGGACAGGGGGTGTATGGCTACACCTTC
CDR3: CASSFHRLGQGVYGYTF

size: NA
V: TRBV5-1
D: TRBD1
J: TRBJ1-1
DNA: TGCGCCAGCAGCTTGGTAGCAGGGGGGAACACTGAAGCTTTCTTT
CDR3: CASSLVAGGNTEAFF

size: NA
V: TRBV6-5
D: TRBD1
J: TRBJ2-3
DNA: TGTGCCAGCAGGGGTAGGGGGCAGGGAGATACGCAGTATTTT
CDR3: CASRGRGQGDTQYF

size: NA
V: TRBV30
D: TRBD1
J: TRBJ1-6
DNA: TGTGCCTGGAGCGCGGACAGGGTTTCACCCCTCCACTTT
CDR3: CAWSADRVSPLHF

size: NA
V: TRBV5-1
D: TRBD1
J: TRBJ1-2
DNA: TGCGCCAGCAGCTTGCGACAGGGGGAGGCTAACTATGGCTACACCTTC
CDR3: CASSLRQGEANYGYTF

size: once
V: TRBV4-1
D: NA
J: TRBJ2-1
DNA: TGCGCCAGCAGCCAAGTCAGGAAAAATGAGCAGTTCTTC
CDR3: CASSQVRKNEQFF

size: few
V: TRBV2
D: NA
J: TRBJ2-1
DNA: TGTGCCAGCGATGGGATCCCCGGGGGAGAGCAGTTCTTC
CDR3: CASDGIPGGEQFF

size: NA
V: TRBV28
D: TRBD1
J: TRBJ1-4
DNA: TGTGCCAGCAGTCCAACCTCGACAGGGGTTAGTGAAAAACTGTTTTTT
CDR3: CASSPTSTGVSEKLFF

size: NA
V: TRBV21-1
D: NA
J: TRBJ2-7
DNA: TGTGCCAGCAGTCGCCCTCCGGGACAGGGGATCGAGCAGTACTTC
CDR3: CASSRPPGQGIEQYF

size: NA
V: TRBV5-1
D: NA
J: TRBJ1-2
DNA: TGCGCCAGCAGCTTGGGACAGATGGGATACACCTTC
CDR3: CASSLGQMGYTF

size: NA
V: TRBV7-6
D: NA
J: TRBJ2-7
DNA: TGTGCCAGCAGTAATTCCAGACAGTCCTACGAGCAGTACTTC
CDR3: CASSNSRQSYEQYF

size: NA
V: TRBV12-3/TRBV12-4
D: TRBD1
J: TRBJ1-1
DNA: TGTGCCAGCAGAGCGACAGGGAGGGCTTTCTTT
CDR3: CASRATGRAFF

size: NA
V: TRBV27
D: TRBD2
J: TRBJ2-1
DNA: TGTGCCAGCAGTTGGGATAGCGGGGGGGTTAATGAGCAGTTCTTC
CDR3: CASSWDSGGVNEQFF

size: NA
V: TRBV19
D: NA
J: TRBJ2-7
DNA: TGTGCCAGTAGTCCCCGGGACTCGAGTCTTTACGAGCAGTACTTC
CDR3: CASSPRDSSLYEQYF

size: once
V: TRBV6-5
D: TRBD1
J: TRBJ2-7
DNA: TGTGCCAGCGATAGGACAGGGGAATACGAGCAGTACTTC
CDR3: CASDRTGEYEQYF

size: NA
V: TRBV20-1
D: NA
J: TRBJ1-1
DNA: TGCAGTGTAAGGCCAGGGACTGAAGCTTTCTTT
CDR3: CSVRPGTEAFF

size: NA
V: TRBV13
D: TRBD2
J: TRBJ2-1
DNA: TGTGCCAGCAGCCCTAGCGGGGGACCTTACAATGAGCAGTTCTTC
CDR3: CASSPSGGPYNEQFF

size: NA
V: TRBV6-5
D: NA
J: TRBJ2-7
DNA: TGTGCCAGCAGTCTAGGGGGGGCGGGTACTGACGAGCAGTACTTC
CDR3: CASSLGGAGTDEQYF

size: NA
V: TRBV28
D: NA
J: TRBJ2-1
DNA: TGTGCCACCGGGACACCAACCTACAATGAGCAGTTCTTC
CDR3: CATGTPTYNEQFF

size: NA
V: TRBV7-3
D: NA
J: TRBJ1-1
DNA: TGTGCCAGCAGCTTAGACAGGAGGAACACTGAAGCTTTCTTT
CDR3: CASSLDRRNTEAFF

size: once
V: TRBV9
D: TRBD2
J: TRBJ2-1
DNA: TGTGCCAGCAGCCCCATTGGTGGGGCTAGCGGGGGGCGAGAGCAGTTCTTC
CDR3: CASSPIGGASGGREQFF

size: NA
V: TRBV10-3
D: TRBD1
J: TRBJ1-2
DNA: TGTGCCATCAGTGAGGGGACAGGAGCTTATAACTATGGCTACACCTTC
CDR3: CAISEGTGAYNYGYTF

size: NA
V: TRBV27
D: NA
J: TRBJ1-2
DNA: TGTGCCAGGTCAGGGCCCTACTATGGCTACACCTTC
CDR3: CARSGPYYGYTF

size: NA
V: TRBV7-8
D: NA
J: TRBJ2-7
DNA: TGTGCCAGCAGCTTCTCGAGAAGGCCAAGGGGCTACGAGCAGTACTTC
CDR3: CASSFSRRPRGYEQYF

size: NA
V: TRBV4-1
D: TRBD1
J: TRBJ2-7
DNA: TGCGCCAGCAGCCAAAGGACAGGGGTACACGAGCAGTACTTC
CDR3: CASSQRTGVHEQYF

size: NA
V: TRBV19
D: NA
J: TRBJ2-3
DNA: TGTGCCAGTAGGGTTAGCAGTAGCACAGATACGCAGTATTTT
CDR3: CASRVSSSTDTQYF